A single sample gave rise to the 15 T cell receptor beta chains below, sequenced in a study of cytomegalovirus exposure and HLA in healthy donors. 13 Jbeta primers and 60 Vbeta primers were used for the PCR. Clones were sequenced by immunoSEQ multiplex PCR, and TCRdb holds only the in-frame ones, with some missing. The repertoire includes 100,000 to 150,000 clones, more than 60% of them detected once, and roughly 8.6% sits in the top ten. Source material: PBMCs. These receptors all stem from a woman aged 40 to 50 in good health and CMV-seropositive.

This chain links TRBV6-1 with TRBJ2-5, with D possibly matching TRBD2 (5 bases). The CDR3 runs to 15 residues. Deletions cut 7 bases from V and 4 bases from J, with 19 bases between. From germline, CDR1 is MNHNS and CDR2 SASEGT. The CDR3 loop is CASKRQSSMGETQYF. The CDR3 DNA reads TGTGCCAGCAAGCGACAATCTAGCATGGGAGAGACCCAGTACTTC.

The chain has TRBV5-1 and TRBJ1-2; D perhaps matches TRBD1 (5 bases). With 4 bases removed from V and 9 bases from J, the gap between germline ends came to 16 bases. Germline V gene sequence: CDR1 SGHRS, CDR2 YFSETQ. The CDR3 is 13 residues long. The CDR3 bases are TGCGCCAGCAGCCAGGGTGCCTTGGATCGCTACACCTTC. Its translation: CASSQGALDRYTF.

The CDR3 reads CASSLASSNTGELFF. CDR3 coding DNA: TGCGCCAGCAGCTTGGCTTCCTCTAACACCGGGGAGCTGTTTTTT. The chain couples TRBV5-1 to TRBJ2-2; D is uncertain. There are 15 residues in the CDR3. Germline CDR1 and CDR2: SGHRS and YFSETQ. Trimming stripped 0 bases from V and 2 bases from J, with 8 bases between.

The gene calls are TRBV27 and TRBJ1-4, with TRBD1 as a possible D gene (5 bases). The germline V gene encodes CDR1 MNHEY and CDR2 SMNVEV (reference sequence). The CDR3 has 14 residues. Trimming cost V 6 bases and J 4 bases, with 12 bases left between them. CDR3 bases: TGTGCCAGCAGGGGGACTGCCTTTAATGAAAAACTGTTTTTT. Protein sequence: CASRGTAFNEKLFF. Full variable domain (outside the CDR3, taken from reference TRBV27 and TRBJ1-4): EAQVTQNPRYLITVTGKKLTVTCSQNMNHEYMSWYRQDPGLGLRQIYYSMNVEVTDKGDVPEGYKVSRKEKRNFPLILESPSPNQTSLYFCASRGTAFNEKLFFGSGTQLSVL.

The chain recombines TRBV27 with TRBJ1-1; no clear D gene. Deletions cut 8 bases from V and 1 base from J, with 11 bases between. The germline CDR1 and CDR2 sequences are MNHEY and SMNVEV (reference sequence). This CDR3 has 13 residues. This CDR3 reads CASVLNRNTEAFF. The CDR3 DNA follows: TGTGCCAGCGTTTTAAACAGGAACACTGAAGCTTTCTTT.

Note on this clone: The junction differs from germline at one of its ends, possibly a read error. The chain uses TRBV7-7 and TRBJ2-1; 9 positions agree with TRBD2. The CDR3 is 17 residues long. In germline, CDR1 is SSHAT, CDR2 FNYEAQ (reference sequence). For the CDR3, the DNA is TGTGCTAGCAGCTTAGAAGGCGCGGCGGGGGGGCCGGGAGAGCAGTTCTTC. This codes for CASSLEGAAGGPGEQFF.

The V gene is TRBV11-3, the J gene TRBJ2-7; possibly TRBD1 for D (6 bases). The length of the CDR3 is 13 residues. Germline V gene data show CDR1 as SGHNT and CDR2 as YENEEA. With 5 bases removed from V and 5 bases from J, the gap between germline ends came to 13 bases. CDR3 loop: CASSPGPGDEQYF. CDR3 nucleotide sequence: TGTGCCAGCAGCCCCGGGCCAGGGGACGAGCAGTACTTC. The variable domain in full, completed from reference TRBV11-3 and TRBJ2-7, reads EAGVVQSPRYKIIEKKQPVAFWCNPISGHNTLYWYLQNLGQGPELLIRYENEEAVDDSQLPKDRFSAERLKGVDSTLKIQPAELGDSAVYLCASSPGPGDEQYFGPGTRLTVT.

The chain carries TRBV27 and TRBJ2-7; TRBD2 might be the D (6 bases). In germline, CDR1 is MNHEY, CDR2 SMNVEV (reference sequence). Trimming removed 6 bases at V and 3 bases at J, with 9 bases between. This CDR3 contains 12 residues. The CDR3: CASSMGGYEQYF. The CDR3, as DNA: TGTGCCAGCAGCATGGGGGGCTACGAGCAGTACTTC.

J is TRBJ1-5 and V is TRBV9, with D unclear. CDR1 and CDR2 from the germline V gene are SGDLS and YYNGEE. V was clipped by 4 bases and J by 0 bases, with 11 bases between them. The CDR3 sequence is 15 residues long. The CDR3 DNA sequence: TGTGCCAGCAGCCCCAGAGGGAATAGCAATCAGCCCCAGCATTTT. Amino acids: CASSPRGNSNQPQHF.

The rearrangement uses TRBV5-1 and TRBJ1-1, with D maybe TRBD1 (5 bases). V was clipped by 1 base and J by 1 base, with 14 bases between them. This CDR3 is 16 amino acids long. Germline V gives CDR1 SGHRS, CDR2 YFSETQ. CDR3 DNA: TGCGCCAGCAGCTTGATTGGGGCGAGCCCGAACACTGAAGCTTTCTTT. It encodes CASSLIGASPNTEAFF. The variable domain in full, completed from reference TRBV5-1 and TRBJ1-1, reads KAGVTQTPRYLIKTRGQQVTLSCSPISGHRSVSWYQQTPGQGLQFLFEYFSETQRNKGNFPGRFSGRQFSNSRSEMNVSTLELGDSALYLCASSLIGASPNTEAFFGQGTRLTVV.

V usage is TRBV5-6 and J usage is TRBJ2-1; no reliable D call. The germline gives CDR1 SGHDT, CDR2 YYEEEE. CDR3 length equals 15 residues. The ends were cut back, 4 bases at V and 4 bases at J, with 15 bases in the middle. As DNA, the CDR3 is TGTGCCAGCAGCGTGATATCCGGTCCTTACAATGAGCAGTTCTTC. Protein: CASSVISGPYNEQFF.

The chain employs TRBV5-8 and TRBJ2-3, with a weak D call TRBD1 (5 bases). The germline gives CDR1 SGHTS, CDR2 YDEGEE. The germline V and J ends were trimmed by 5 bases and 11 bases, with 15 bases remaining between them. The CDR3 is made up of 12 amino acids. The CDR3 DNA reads TGTGCCAGCAGTGGATTGGGGCAGCAGCAGTATTTT. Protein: CASSGLGQQQYF. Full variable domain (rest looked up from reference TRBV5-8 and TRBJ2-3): EAGVTQSPTHLIKTRGQQATLRCSPISGHTSVYWYQQALGLGLQFLLWYDEGEERNRGNFPPRFSGRQFPNYSSELNVNALELEDSALYLCASSGLGQQQYFGPGTRLTVL.

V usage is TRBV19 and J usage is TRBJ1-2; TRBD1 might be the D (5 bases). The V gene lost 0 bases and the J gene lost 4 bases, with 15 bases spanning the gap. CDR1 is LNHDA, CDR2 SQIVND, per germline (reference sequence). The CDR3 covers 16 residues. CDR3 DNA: TGTGCCAGTAGTATAGAAGGGGCAGGGATCGCCTATGGCTACACCTTC. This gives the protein CASSIEGAGIAYGYTF. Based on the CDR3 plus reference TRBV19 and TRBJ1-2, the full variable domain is DGGITQSPKYLFRKEGQNVTLSCEQNLNHDAMYWYRQDPGQGLRLIYYSQIVNDFQKGDIAEGYSVSREKKESFPLTVTSAQKNPTAFYLCASSIEGAGIAYGYTFGSGTRLTVV.

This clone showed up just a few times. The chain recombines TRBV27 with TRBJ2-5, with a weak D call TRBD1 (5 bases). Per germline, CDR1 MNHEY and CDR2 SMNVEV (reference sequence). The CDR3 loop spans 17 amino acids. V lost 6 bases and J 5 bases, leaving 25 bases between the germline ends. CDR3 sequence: CASSPSQGWELRETQYF. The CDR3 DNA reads TGTGCCAGCAGCCCGTCCCAGGGATGGGAACTCCGGGAGACCCAGTACTTC.

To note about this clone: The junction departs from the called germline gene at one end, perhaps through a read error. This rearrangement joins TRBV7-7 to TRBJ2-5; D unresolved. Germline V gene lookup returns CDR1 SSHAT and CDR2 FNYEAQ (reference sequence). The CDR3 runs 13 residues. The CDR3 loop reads CASSPSISETQYF. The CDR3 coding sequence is TGTGCTAGCAGCCCCAGTATCTCGGAGACCCAGTACTTC. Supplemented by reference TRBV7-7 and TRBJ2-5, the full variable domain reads GAGVSQSPRYKVTKRGQDVTLRCDPISSHATLYWYQQALGQGPEFLTYFNYEAQPDKSGLPSDRFSAERPEGSISTLTIQRTEQRDSAMYRCASSPSISETQYFGPGTRLLVL.